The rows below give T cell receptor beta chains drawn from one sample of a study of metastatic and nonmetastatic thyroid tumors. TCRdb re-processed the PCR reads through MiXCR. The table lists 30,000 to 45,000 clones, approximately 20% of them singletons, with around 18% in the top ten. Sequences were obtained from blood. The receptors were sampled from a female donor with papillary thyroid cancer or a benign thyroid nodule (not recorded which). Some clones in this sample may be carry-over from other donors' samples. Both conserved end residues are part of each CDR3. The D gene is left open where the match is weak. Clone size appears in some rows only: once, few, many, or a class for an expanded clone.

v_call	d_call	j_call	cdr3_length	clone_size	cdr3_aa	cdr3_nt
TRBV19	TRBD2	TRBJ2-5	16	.	CASAIVFTSGQETQYF	TGTGCCAGCGCTATAGTGTTCACTAGCGGTCAAGAGACCCAGTACTTC
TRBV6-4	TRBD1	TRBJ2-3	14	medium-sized	CASSGDRDPDTQYF	TGTGCCAGCAGTGGGGACAGGGATCCAGATACGCAGTATTTT
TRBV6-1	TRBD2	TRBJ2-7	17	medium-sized	CASRSPPTSRSSYEQYF	TGTGCCAGCAGGAGCCCGCCGACTAGCAGAAGCTCCTACGAGCAGTACTTC
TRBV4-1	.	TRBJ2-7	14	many	CASSPRLGSYEQYF	TGCGCCAGCAGCCCCCGATTGGGGAGCTACGAGCAGTACTTC
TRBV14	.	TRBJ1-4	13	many	CASSQGTVEKLFF	TGTGCCAGCAGCCAAGGGACAGTTGAAAAACTGTTTTTT
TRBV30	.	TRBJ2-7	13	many	CAWSGQGEDEQYF	TGTGCCTGGAGTGGTCAGGGGGAGGACGAGCAGTACTTC
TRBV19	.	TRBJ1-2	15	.	CASIPGQWVNYGYTF	TGTGCCAGTATCCCCGGACAGTGGGTAAACTATGGCTACACCTTC
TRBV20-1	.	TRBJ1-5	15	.	CSAIYAGGSNQPQHF	TGCAGTGCTATTTATGCGGGGGGGAGCAATCAGCCCCAGCATTTT
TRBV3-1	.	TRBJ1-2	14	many	CASSQGDGLYGYTF	TGTGCCAGCAGCCAAGGCGACGGACTCTATGGCTACACCTTC
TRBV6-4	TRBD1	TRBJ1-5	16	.	CASSDPPTGTYQPQHF	TGTGCCAGCAGTGACCCCCCGACAGGGACCTATCAGCCCCAGCATTTT